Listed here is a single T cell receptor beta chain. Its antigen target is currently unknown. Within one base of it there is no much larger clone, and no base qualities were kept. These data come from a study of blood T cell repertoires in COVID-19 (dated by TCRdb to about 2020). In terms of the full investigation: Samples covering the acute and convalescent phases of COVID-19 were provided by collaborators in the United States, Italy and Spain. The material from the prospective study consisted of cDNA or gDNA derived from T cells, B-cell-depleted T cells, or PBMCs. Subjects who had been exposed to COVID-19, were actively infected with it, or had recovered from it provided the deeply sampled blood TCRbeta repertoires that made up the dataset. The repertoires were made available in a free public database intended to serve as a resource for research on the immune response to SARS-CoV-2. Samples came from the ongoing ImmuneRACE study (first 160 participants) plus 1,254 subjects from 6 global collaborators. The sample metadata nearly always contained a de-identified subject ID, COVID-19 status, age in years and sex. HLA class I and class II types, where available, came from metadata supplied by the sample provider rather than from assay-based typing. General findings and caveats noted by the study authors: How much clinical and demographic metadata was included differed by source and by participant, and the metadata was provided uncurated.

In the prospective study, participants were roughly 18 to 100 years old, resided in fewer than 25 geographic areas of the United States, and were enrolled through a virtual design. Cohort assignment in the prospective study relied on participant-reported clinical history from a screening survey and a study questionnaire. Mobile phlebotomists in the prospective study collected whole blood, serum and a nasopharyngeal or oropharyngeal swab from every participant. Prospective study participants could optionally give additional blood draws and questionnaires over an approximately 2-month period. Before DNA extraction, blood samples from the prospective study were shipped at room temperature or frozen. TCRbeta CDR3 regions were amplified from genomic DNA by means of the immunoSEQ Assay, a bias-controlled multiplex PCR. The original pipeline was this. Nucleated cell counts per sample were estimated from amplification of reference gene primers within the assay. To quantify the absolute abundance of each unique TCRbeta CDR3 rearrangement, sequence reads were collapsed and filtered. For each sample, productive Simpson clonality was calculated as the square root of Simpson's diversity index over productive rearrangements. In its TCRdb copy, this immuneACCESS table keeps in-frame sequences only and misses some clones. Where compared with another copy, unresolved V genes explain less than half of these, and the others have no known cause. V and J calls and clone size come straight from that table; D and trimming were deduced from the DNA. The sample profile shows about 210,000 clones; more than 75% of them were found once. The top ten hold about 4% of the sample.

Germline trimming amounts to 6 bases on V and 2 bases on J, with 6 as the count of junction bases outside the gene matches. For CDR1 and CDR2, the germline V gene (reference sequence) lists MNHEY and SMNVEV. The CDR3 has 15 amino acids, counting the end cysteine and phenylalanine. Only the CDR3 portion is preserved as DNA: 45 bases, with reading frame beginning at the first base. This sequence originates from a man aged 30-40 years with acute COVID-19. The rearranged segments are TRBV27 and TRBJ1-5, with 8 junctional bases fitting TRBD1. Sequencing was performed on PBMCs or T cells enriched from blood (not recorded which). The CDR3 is CASRKLTGGNQPQHF. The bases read TGTGCCAGCAGGAAACTGACAGGGGGCAATCAGCCCCAGCATTTT.